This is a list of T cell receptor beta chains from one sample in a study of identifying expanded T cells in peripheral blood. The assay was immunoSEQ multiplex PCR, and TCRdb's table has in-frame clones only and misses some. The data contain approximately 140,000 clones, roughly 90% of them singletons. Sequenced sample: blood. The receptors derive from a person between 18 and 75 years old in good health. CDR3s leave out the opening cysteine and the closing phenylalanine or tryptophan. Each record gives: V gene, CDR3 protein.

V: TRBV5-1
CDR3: ASSWGLAGYNEQF

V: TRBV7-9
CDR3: ASSFGTESNTIY

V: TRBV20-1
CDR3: NPGQGGEQY

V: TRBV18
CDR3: ASFPLTSGTYNEQF

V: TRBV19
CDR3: ASSIQADAYEQY

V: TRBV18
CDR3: ASSDFSSYNSPLH

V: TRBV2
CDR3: ASSGTKYEQY

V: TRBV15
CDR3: ATSLLEGQYINQPQH

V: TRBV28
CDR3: ASRGTSGYNEQF

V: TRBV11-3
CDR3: ASSSRATHPETQY

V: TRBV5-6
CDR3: ASSRRQETQY

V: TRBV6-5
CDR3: ASSLTGPYEQY

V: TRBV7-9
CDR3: ASSLGLPASTDTQY

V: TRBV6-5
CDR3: ATRAGVSYEQY

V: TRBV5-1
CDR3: ASSPRDSSYEQY

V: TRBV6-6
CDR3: ASRNTGVANEKLF

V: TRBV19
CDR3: ASSIEFGDAYGYT

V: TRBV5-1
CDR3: ASSLAGQHTEAF

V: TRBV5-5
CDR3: ASSLNPPPQGNYEQY

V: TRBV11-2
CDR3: ASSWAGGDTGELF

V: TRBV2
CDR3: ARGMGAEGGEQF

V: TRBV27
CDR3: ASSLSVGLAGGLDYEQY

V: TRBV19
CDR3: ASRAGALAGDETQY

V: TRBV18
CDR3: ASSTPGQGYEQY

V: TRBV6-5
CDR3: ASSVGVAGVYEQY

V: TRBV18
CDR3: ASSQEGDEQF

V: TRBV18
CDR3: ASSPEGPSTDTQY

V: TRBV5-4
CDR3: ASSLALAGEQF

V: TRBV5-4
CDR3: ASSLAGNTGELF

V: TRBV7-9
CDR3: ATSGGRGGYT

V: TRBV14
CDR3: ASSPPGTNNEQF

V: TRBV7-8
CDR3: ASSLAASTYQPQH

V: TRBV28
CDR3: ASSSGGLAYEQY

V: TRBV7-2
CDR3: ASSLAGQLYEQY

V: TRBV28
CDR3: ASSPISEEQY

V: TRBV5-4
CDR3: ASSLGSQY

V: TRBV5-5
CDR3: ASSLDSGDPYNEQF